This TCR beta chain was captured in a study of response to subunit inactivated influenza vaccine. Each CDR3 protein gets one entry after TCRdb re-called the RT-PCR reads with MiXCR. This sample carries approximately 530,000 distinct CDR3 sequences, 10% to 15% of them seen once, and the ten largest clones take 13%. CDR3 length equals 12 residues. Trimming stripped 6 bases from V and 5 bases from J, with 13 bases between. Germline V lookup: CDR1 DFQATT, CDR2 SNEGSKA (reference sequence). This receptor was taken from a man aged 45-60 years who received an inactivated influenza vaccine. The chain carries TRBV20-1 and TRBJ2-5, with D possibly matching TRBD2 (6 bases). The sample was PBMCs from blood, taken 40 to 50 days after vaccination. This CDR3 reads CSAPTSLETQYF. In DNA, the CDR3 is TGCAGTGCCCCCACTAGCCTGGAGACCCAGTACTTC.